Below are 25 T cell receptor beta chains sequenced from a single sample in a study of post-analysis software for immune sequencing data. Study findings and constraints: Higher frequency in patients than in controls was seen for roughly five TRBV segments, with TRBV5-6, TRBV5-1 and TRBV20-1 among them.

Unique molecular identifiers were built into the TCR beta cDNA libraries. TCRdb redid the calling of the PCR reads with MiXCR, one entry per CDR3 protein. The data show approximately 180,000 distinct CDR3 sequences, with 30% seen just once and about 1.4% held by the top ten. For these TCRs, the target antigens are not known. What was sequenced was blood. These receptors came from a girl between 5 and 17 years old with multiple sclerosis.

The V gene is TRBV6-6, the J gene TRBJ1-2; unclear D gene. From germline, CDR1 is MNHNY and CDR2 SVGAGI (reference sequence). The CDR3 has 14 amino acids. The V and J ends lost 6 bases and 5 bases respectively, with 16 bases between them. The CDR3 here is CASRGGQTRYGYTF. The CDR3 DNA follows: TGTGCCAGCAGAGGAGGGCAGACTCGGTATGGCTACACCTTC.

This clonotype was counted many times. The chain uses TRBV20-1 and TRBJ2-7; D is ambiguous. Trimming pared 0 bases from V and 5 bases from J, leaving 11 bases between. Per the germline V gene, CDR1 is DFQATT and CDR2 is SNEGSKA (reference sequence). This CDR3 has 13 residues. The CDR3 sequence is CSAREISSHEQYF. In DNA, the CDR3 is TGCAGTGCTAGAGAGATCAGTTCCCACGAGCAGTACTTC.

This clonotype was counted only a few times. This rearrangement joins TRBV7-8 to TRBJ2-1, with a possible D match to TRBD2 (7 bases). V was pared by 11 bases and J by 0 bases, with 17 bases between. Per the germline V gene, CDR1 is SGHVS and CDR2 is FQNEAQ. The CDR3 length is 15 residues. CDR3 bases: TGTGCCGGGGGGGGCGGGAAGGGCTCCTACAATGAGCAGTTCTTC. This gives the protein CAGGGGKGSYNEQFF.

The CDR3 DNA is TGTGCCAGCAGCCAGAGCGGGCCCGGCTACGAGCAGTACTTC. Translation: CASSQSGPGYEQYF. This chain uses TRBV3-1 with TRBJ2-7; weak D call: TRBD2 (6 bases). Trimming pared 3 bases from V and 3 bases from J, leaving 12 bases between. This CDR3 region has 14 residues. Germline loops: CDR1 LGHDT, CDR2 YNNKEL (reference sequence).

This clonotype has at least ten counts. The chain is built from TRBV5-5 and TRBJ2-1, with 10 bases that match TRBD2. V shed 4 bases and J 3 bases; nucleotides not matched to a gene: 4. CDR1 SGHKS and CDR2 YYEKEE come from the germline V gene (reference sequence). The CDR3 length is 15 residues. CDR3 nucleotide sequence: TGTGCCAGCAGCACCCTAGCGGGAGACTACAATGAGCAGTTCTTC. Its translation: CASSTLAGDYNEQFF.

This clonotype was seen only a few times. This chain uses TRBV2 with TRBJ2-7; 8 nucleotides agree with TRBD1. This CDR3 is 15 amino acids long. With 2 bases clipped from V and 4 bases from J, the junction kept 7 bases outside the gene matches. CDR1 and CDR2 (germline): SNHLY, FYNNEI. This CDR3 reads CASSESAGGFYEQYF. DNA of the CDR3: TGTGCCAGCAGTGAAAGTGCAGGGGGCTTTTACGAGCAGTACTTC.

This clonotype has a handful of counts. V gene TRBV6-6 combines with J gene TRBJ1-5; no firm D call. Trimming pared 2 bases from V and 0 bases from J, leaving 5 bases between. The CDR3 length is 14 residues. The V gene's germline CDR1 is MNHNY and CDR2 SVGAGI (reference sequence). The CDR3 sequence: CASSYLDSNQPQHF. The CDR3 DNA follows: TGTGCCAGCAGTTACCTGGATAGCAATCAGCCCCAGCATTTT.

V and J are TRBV21-1 and TRBJ2-4. TRBV21-1 is flagged as a pseudogene. This CDR3 is built from 14 residues. CDR3 coding DNA: TGTGCCAGCAGCAAAGACGTCACAGAAAACATTCAGTACTTC. Translating gives CASSKDVTENIQYF.

Only one count was recorded for this clonotype. Compared with germline, one end of the junction differs, possibly owing to a read error. V usage is TRBV2 and J usage is TRBJ2-5; no reliable D call. Germline V gene sequence: CDR1 SNHLY, CDR2 FYNNEI. This CDR3 has 13 amino acids. The CDR3 DNA is TGTGTCAGCAGTGAAGCATGGGGAGAGACCCAGTACTTC. It yields the protein CVSSEAWGETQYF.

The chain employs TRBV15 and TRBJ1-1; weak D call: TRBD1 (5 bases). This CDR3 has 16 residues. Trimming shortened V by 3 bases and J by 1 base, and 15 bases separated the two germline ends. The germline CDR1 and CDR2 sequences are LNHNV and YYDKDF (reference sequence). The CDR3 nucleotides are TGTGCCACCAGCAGGAAGAGAGGGGCTGGGAACACTGAAGCTTTCTTT. Translated, it gives CATSRKRGAGNTEAFF.

Ten or more counts support this clonotype. V and J are TRBV20-1 and TRBJ2-1; 13 nucleotides line up with TRBD2. The V segment lost 6 bases and the J segment 5 bases; nucleotides outside the gene matches: 13. The CDR3 contains 17 residues. CDR1 and CDR2 (germline): DFQATT, SNEGSKA (reference sequence). The CDR3: CSARTSGRAINHNEQFF. The CDR3 bases are TGCAGTGCCCGTACTAGCGGGAGGGCCATTAATCACAATGAGCAGTTCTTC.

This clonotype was seen more than once but under ten times. The V call is TRBV4-1, the J call TRBJ1-1, with no clear D. The germline V gene has CDR1 MGHRA and CDR2 YSYEKL. V was shortened by 4 bases and J by 1 base, with 13 bases between the two germline ends. The CDR3 totals 15 residues. This CDR3 reads CASSRQREANTEAFF. CDR3 nucleotides: TGCGCCAGCAGCCGACAACGGGAGGCGAACACTGAAGCTTTCTTT.

This clonotype was recorded a few times. V usage is TRBV20-1 and J usage is TRBJ2-3; the D is unclear. Trimming stripped 6 bases from V and 4 bases from J, with 17 bases between. The CDR3 extends over 14 amino acids. Germline V gene data show CDR1 as DFQATT and CDR2 as SNEGSKA (reference sequence). CDR3 sequence: CSATIDGRADTQYF. CDR3 DNA sequence: TGCAGTGCCACCATCGATGGACGAGCAGATACGCAGTATTTT.

This clonotype was seen at least ten times. The chain has TRBV6-5 and TRBJ2-7; TRBD2 aligns across 8 bases. This CDR3 has 15 amino acids. The J segment lost 3 bases and the V segment lost 2 bases, leaving 6 bases of the junction unmatched. Germline CDR1 reads MNHEY; CDR2 reads SVGAGI. In DNA, the CDR3 is TGTGCCAGCAGTTACGAGGCGGGAGGTTACTACGAGCAGTACTTC. Encoded protein: CASSYEAGGYYEQYF.

In this sample, this clonotype turned up a few times. The chain is built from TRBV6-6 and TRBJ1-5; 9 bases are shared with TRBD1. Germline V CDR1 and CDR2: MNHNY, SVGAGI (reference sequence). This CDR3 is 13 amino acids long. Trimming at V came to 5 bases and at J to 7 bases, leaving 3 bases not matched to a gene. CDR3 DNA sequence: TGTGCCAGCAGTAACAGGGGGCAGCAGCCCCAGCATTTT. Protein sequence: CASSNRGQQPQHF.

This clonotype was counted between two and nine times. A read error is possible here, since a much larger clone lies one base away. V usage is TRBV3-1 and J usage is TRBJ2-1; D not resolved. The germline V gene has CDR1 LGHDT and CDR2 YNNKEL (reference sequence). The CDR3 spans 13 residues. The CDR3 spells CASSPGSYNERFF. Written as DNA, the CDR3 is TGTGCCAGCAGCCCTGGGTCTTACAATGAGCGGTTCTTC.

Many counts were recorded for this clonotype. V usage is TRBV5-1 and J usage is TRBJ2-7; D not certain. Trimming cost V 0 bases and J 0 bases, with 13 bases left between them. The CDR3 loop spans 16 amino acids. CDR1 and CDR2 (germline): SGHRS, YFSETQ. The CDR3 nucleotides read TGCGCCAGCAGCTTGGCGGCTGGATTCAGCTCCTACGAGCAGTACTTC. This encodes CASSLAAGFSSYEQYF. Using reference TRBV5-1 and TRBJ2-7 for the parts outside the CDR3, the full variable domain is KAGVTQTPRYLIKTRGQQVTLSCSPISGHRSVSWYQQTPGQGLQFLFEYFSETQRNKGNFPGRFSGRQFSNSRSEMNVSTLELGDSALYLCASSLAAGFSSYEQYFGPGTRLTVT.

V usage is TRBV6-5 and J usage is TRBJ1-3, with D possibly being TRBD1 (6 bases). The CDR3 sequence is 16 residues long. The germline gives CDR1 MNHEY, CDR2 SVGAGI. The V and J ends lost 6 bases and 3 bases respectively, with 18 bases between them. Here the CDR3 DNA reads TGTGCCAGCAGCCCGGACAGCATAGCGGTTGGAAACACCATATATTTT. Translated, it gives CASSPDSIAVGNTIYF.

This clonotype came up a few times. The V and J genes are TRBV30 and TRBJ2-1; the D is unclear. Germline assignment: CDR1 GTSNPN and CDR2 SVGIG (reference sequence). The CDR3 runs 14 residues. V lost 5 bases to trimming and J lost 0 bases, with 11 bases between them. The DNA of the CDR3 is TGTGCCTGGGGTTTCGGTAGCTCCTACAATGAGCAGTTCTTC. This gives the protein CAWGFGSSYNEQFF. Together with reference TRBV30 and TRBJ2-1, the CDR3 gives the full variable domain: SQTIHQWPATLVQPVGSPLSLECTVEGTSNPNLYWYRQAAGRGLQLLFYSVGIGQISSEVPQNLSASRPQDRQFILSSKKLLLSDSGFYLCAWGFGSSYNEQFFGPGTRLTVL.

This clonotype occurred many times. This chain connects TRBV5-1 to TRBJ1-2; 9 nucleotides line up with TRBD1. The CDR3 length is 14 residues. Germline CDR1 and CDR2: SGHRS and YFSETQ. Trimming removed 5 bases from V and 7 bases from J; junction bases left unmatched: 9. As DNA, the CDR3 is TGCGCCAGCAGACCCGGGACAGGGCCGGGTGGCTACACCTTC. Translating gives CASRPGTGPGGYTF.

This clonotype has a count of ten or more. The CDR3 here is CASSLAEMNTEAFF. The CDR3 DNA is TGTGCCAGCAGCTTAGCGGAAATGAACACTGAAGCTTTCTTT. The V call is TRBV7-6, the J call TRBJ1-1; no clear D gene. In germline, CDR1 is SGHVS, CDR2 FNYEAQ. V lost 0 bases and J 0 bases, leaving 5 bases between the germline ends. There are 14 residues in the CDR3.

The rearrangement joins TRBV18 to TRBJ2-5, with D possibly matching TRBD2 (6 bases). Germline V CDR1 and CDR2: KGHSH, LQKENI. V lost 1 base to trimming and J lost 4 bases, with 16 bases between them. The CDR3 contains 16 residues. CDR3 bases: TGTGCCAGCTCACCACGCGGAGGGGCTTGGGGAGAGACCCAGTACTTC. Its protein is CASSPRGGAWGETQYF.

This clonotype has ten or more counts. This rearrangement joins TRBV12-5 to TRBJ2-5; the D gene is possibly TRBD1 (6 bases). V lost 2 bases, J lost 4 bases, and 11 bases lay in between. CDR1 and CDR2 (germline): LGHNT, FRNRAP. CDR3 length: 14 residues. CDR3: CASGLTGLGETQYF. CDR3 nucleotides: TGTGCTAGTGGTTTGACAGGGCTGGGAGAGACCCAGTACTTC.

This chain links TRBV29-1 with TRBJ1-2, with 7 bases aligning to TRBD1. Losses at the gene ends were 3 bases for V and 2 bases for J; bases not matched to a gene: 6. In germline, CDR1 is SQVTM, CDR2 ANQGSEA. This CDR3 has 14 residues. The CDR3: CSVEGRGLNYGYTF. The DNA of the CDR3 is TGCAGCGTTGAGGGAAGGGGGCTCAACTATGGCTACACCTTC.

This clonotype was counted only a few times. The chain couples TRBV9 to TRBJ2-3, with D maybe TRBD2 (5 bases). CDR1 SGDLS and CDR2 YYNGEE come from the germline V gene. The CDR3 loop spans 15 amino acids. V shed 3 bases and J shed 0 bases, with 11 bases lying between them. CDR3 loop: CASSEGAESTDTQYF. CDR3 nucleotide sequence: TGTGCCAGCAGCGAAGGAGCGGAGAGCACAGATACGCAGTATTTT.